The sequence of this T cell receptor (beta chain) was determined in a study of blood T cell repertoires in COVID-19. Study overall: Samples taken during acute and convalescent COVID-19 were collected in the United States, Italy and Spain.

V was pared by 8 bases and J by 5 bases, with 7 bases of the junction left unmatched. Per the germline V gene, CDR1 is WNHNN and CDR2 is SYGVQD (reference sequence). CDR3 length: 14 amino acids. Method: immunoSEQ multiplex PCR; TCRdb's copy keeps in-frame clones and lacks some. The top ten clones hold 2% to 3% of a sample with around 130,000 clones, around 84% of them seen once. The J gene is TRBJ2-2, the V gene TRBV10-1, with 8 bases that match TRBD1. Sequencing was done on a sample of PBMCs or T cells enriched from blood (not recorded which). The receptor was isolated from a man aged 40-49 years with acute COVID-19. The CDR3 protein is CASSDRDGTGELFF. CDR3 nucleotides: TGCGCCAGCTCGGACAGGGACGGGACCGGGGAGCTGTTTTTT.